This T cell receptor beta chain was identified in a study of T cells in Graves' hyperthyroidism and ophthalmopathy. Study-level points and caveats: With a median lead of approximately six months before onset, the model predicted ophthalmopathy.

This clonotype was observed many times. Its antigen is not identified. Amplification yielded TCR beta CDR3 regions, with RNA transcripts as the source. The primer set for the first-round RT-PCR of the TCR CDR3 was HTBI. TCRdb ran MiXCR on the multiplex PCR reads and lists one entry per CDR3 protein. The repertoire has 250,000 to 400,000 distinct CDR3 sequences, roughly 13% of them found once; the top ten carry 30% to 40%. The CDR3 loop spans 16 amino acids. V lost 5 bases, J lost 0 bases, and 16 bases lay in between. CDR1 and CDR2 (germline): MDHEN, SYDVKM. Ophthalmopathy patients showed a Clinical Activity Score of at least 3, NOSPECS grade of at least 4 and duration under 3 months. Cells are PBMCs isolated from over 7.5 ml of fresh blood.

The sequenced sample consisted of blood. The genes are TRBV28 and TRBJ1-1; TRBD1 is a possible D gene (5 bases). This sequence originates from a woman in her thirties or forties with Graves' ophthalmopathy. CDR3 amino acids: CASSLPGLPMNTEAFF. The CDR3 DNA reads TGTGCCAGCAGTCTCCCGGGACTACCCATGAACACTGAAGCTTTCTTT.